This T cell receptor (beta chain) comes out of a study of blood T cells in healthy people across ages. Findings and caveats of the study: The study found TCR beta diversity correlated strongly with naive T cell percentage.

Through a sample-barcoded 5' primer and a J-beta primer mix, a second PCR was run for roughly 6 to 11 cycles. Each sample yielded at least 2.5 million CDR3-containing paired-end reads. Each CDR3 protein is one row after TCRdb ran MiXCR on the 5' RACE reads. There are fewer than 1 million distinct CDR3 sequences in the sample; roughly 44% occur only once, and roughly 18% lies in the top ten. The germline V gene has CDR1 SGHTA and CDR2 FQGNSA. Between the trimmed V and J ends, which lost 5 bases and 3 bases, there was a span of 26 bases. The length of the CDR3 is 18 residues. This clonotype was counted a few times. Its matching antigen is unknown.

The sequenced sample consisted of blood. The sequence derives from a man aged 60 to 75 in good health. The chain combines TRBV7-2 with TRBJ2-7; the D call may be TRBD1 or TRBD2 (10 bases each). CDR3 DNA sequence: TGTGCCAGCAGCCTCCGGGACAGGGGAGGACTAGCGGACTACGAGCAGTACTTC. This gives the protein CASSLRDRGGLADYEQYF.